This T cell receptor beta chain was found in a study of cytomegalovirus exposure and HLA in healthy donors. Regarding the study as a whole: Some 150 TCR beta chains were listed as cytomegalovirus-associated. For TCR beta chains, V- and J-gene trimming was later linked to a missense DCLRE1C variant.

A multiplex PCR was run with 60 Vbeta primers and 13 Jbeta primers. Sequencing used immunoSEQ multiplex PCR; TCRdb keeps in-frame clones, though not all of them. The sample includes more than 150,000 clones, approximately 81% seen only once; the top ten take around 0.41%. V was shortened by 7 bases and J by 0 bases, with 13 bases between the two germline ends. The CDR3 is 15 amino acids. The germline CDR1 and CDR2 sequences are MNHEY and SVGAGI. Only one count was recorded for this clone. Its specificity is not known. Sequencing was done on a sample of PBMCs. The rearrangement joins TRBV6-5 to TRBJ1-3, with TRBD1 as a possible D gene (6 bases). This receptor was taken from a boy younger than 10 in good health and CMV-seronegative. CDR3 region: CASTLNRDSGNTIYF. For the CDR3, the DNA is TGTGCCAGCACCCTAAACAGGGACTCTGGAAACACCATATATTTT.